Included here is one T cell receptor (beta chain) sequence, with context. Its target is unknown. The PCR ran on 60 Vbeta and 13 Jbeta primers. Produced via immunoSEQ multiplex PCR; TCRdb's table is partial and in-frame only. The repertoire holds around 190,000 clones, with 70% to 80% as singletons. The data are from a study of cytomegalovirus exposure and HLA in healthy donors. Notes on the study in general: Later analysis placed DRB1 highest and HLA-C lowest in TCR association rates, which differed by HLA locus. Immune exposure data for these donors was limited to CMV serostatus. About 87% or about 30% of the time was how often most TCR beta V segments were productive, according to an earlier analysis.

Every donor was a healthy person donating bone marrow. CDR3 size: 14 residues. The germline gives CDR1 SGHRS, CDR2 YFSETQ. V lost 6 bases to trimming and J lost 7 bases; unmatched junction nucleotides: 6. The chain is built from TRBV5-1 and TRBJ1-6, with 8 nucleotides matching TRBD1. The clonotype originates from a woman between 50 and 59 years old in good health and CMV-seronegative. Sequenced sample: PBMCs. The CDR3 reads CASTTTGGNSPLHF. CDR3 sequence (DNA): TGCGCCAGCACCACCACAGGGGGGAATTCACCCCTCCACTTT.